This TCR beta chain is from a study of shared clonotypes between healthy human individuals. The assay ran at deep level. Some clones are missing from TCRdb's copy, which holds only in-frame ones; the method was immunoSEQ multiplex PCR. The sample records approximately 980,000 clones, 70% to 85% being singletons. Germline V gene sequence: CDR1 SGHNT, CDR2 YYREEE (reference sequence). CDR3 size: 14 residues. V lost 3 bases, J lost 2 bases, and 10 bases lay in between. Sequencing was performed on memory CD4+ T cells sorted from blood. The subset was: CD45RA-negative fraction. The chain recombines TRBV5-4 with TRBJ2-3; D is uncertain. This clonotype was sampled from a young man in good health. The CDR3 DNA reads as TGTGCCAGCAGCTCAGAGCGTTCCACAGATACGCAGTATTTT. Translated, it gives CASSSERSTDTQYF.